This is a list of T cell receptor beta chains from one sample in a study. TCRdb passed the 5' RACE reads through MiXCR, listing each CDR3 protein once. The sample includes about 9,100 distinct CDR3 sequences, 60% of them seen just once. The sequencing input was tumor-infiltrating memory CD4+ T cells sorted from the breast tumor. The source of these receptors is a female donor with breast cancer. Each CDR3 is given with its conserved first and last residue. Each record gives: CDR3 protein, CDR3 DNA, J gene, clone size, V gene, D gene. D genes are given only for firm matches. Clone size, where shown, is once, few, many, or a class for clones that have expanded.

CASRASVGTDTQYF TGTGCCAGCAGGGCCTCGGTAGGCACAGATACGCAGTATTTT TRBJ2-3 . TRBV6-1 .
CASSQGPLGPHSYEQYF TGCGCCAGCAGCCAAGGCCCCCTGGGACCCCACTCCTACGAGCAGTACTTC TRBJ2-7 . TRBV4-3 .
CASSRTSGSYEQYF TGTGCCAGCAGTAGGACTAGCGGCTCCTACGAGCAGTACTTC TRBJ2-7 once TRBV28 TRBD2
CATDRGTTEAFF TGTGCCACCGACAGGGGGACCACTGAAGCTTTCTTT TRBJ1-1 . TRBV28 TRBD1
CASSHAAGESSDEQFF TGTGCCAGCAGCCATGCAGCGGGAGAGAGTTCGGATGAGCAGTTCTTC TRBJ2-1 few TRBV14 TRBD2
CAISDSSGDYEQYF TGTGCCATCAGTGATTCTAGCGGGGACTACGAGCAGTACTTC TRBJ2-7 . TRBV10-3 TRBD2
CASMTGLATYNEQFF TGCGCCAGCATGACGGGACTAGCGACATACAATGAGCAGTTCTTC TRBJ2-1 . TRBV5-1 TRBD2
CASTLAGSGELFF TGTGCCAGCACCCTAGCGGGGTCCGGGGAGCTGTTTTTT TRBJ2-2 . TRBV2 TRBD2
CSGTGAVNEQFF TGCAGTGGTACAGGGGCAGTGAATGAGCAGTTCTTC TRBJ2-1 . TRBV20-1 TRBD1
CASSLDRENTQYF TGTGCCAGCAGCTTAGATAGGGAGAATACGCAGTATTTT TRBJ2-3 medium-sized TRBV7-2 .
CASSFSGTNTEAFF TGTGCCAGCAGTTTCTCAGGGACGAACACTGAAGCTTTCTTT TRBJ1-1 . TRBV27 .
CASSRGGGNQPQHF TGTGCCAGCTCGAGGGGAGGGGGCAATCAGCCCCAGCATTTT TRBJ1-5 . TRBV2 .
CASSLDTGSGNTIYF TGTGCCAGCAGCTTAGATACAGGCTCTGGAAACACCATATATTTT TRBJ1-3 . TRBV11-2 .
CASRTSSGRAVSYTDTQYF TGTGCCAGCCGGACGAGTAGCGGGAGGGCAGTTTCATACACAGATACGCAGTATTTT TRBJ2-3 . TRBV6-5 TRBD2
CASSEAAGTEAFF TGTGCCAGCAGCGAAGCGGCAGGTACTGAAGCTTTCTTT TRBJ1-1 . TRBV7-9 .
CAWSYLGHEYF TGTGCCTGGAGTTATTTAGGACACGAGTACTTC TRBJ2-5 . TRBV30 .
CASSIPAGAGGTEAFF TGTGCCAGTAGTATCCCTGCTGGGGCAGGTGGAACTGAAGCTTTCTTT TRBJ1-1 . TRBV19 .
CASRVVWREGFEQFF TGTGCCAGCAGGGTTGTATGGCGGGAGGGCTTTGAGCAGTTCTTC TRBJ2-1 few TRBV6-2/TRBV6-3 TRBD2
CASSLLGVMNTEAFF TGTGCCAGCAGCTTACTCGGGGTCATGAACACTGAAGCTTTCTTT TRBJ1-1 few TRBV7-9 .
CASTREATYEQYF TGTGCCAGCACCCGGGAGGCAACCTACGAGCAGTACTTC TRBJ2-7 . TRBV6-2/TRBV6-3 TRBD2
CASSVPPDTQYF TGTGCCAGCAGCGTTCCACCGGATACGCAGTACTTT TRBJ2-3 few TRBV9 .
CASSFRRQASQHF TGTGCCAGCAGTTTCCGTCGACAGGCATCCCAGCATTTT TRBJ1-5 . TRBV12-3/TRBV12-4 .
CASSLRTKGKPQHF TGTGCCAGCAGCTTAAGGACAAAAGGGAAGCCCCAGCATTTT TRBJ1-5 once TRBV7-8 .
CASNAQTATNEKLFF TGTGCCAGCAACGCCCAGACAGCAACTAATGAAAAACTGTTTTTT TRBJ1-4 once TRBV6-2/TRBV6-3 .
CASSKDREDNEQFF TGTGCCAGCAGTAAGGACAGGGAAGACAATGAGCAGTTCTTC TRBJ2-1 . TRBV28 TRBD1
CAGSQGTGGTEAFF TGCGCCGGCAGCCAAGGGACAGGGGGAACTGAAGCTTTCTTT TRBJ1-1 . TRBV4-1 TRBD1
CASSQQGNLGNEQFF TGCGCCAGCAGCCAACAGGGGAATTTGGGAAATGAGCAGTTCTTC TRBJ2-1 . TRBV4-3 .
CATLGHEAANYGYTF TGTGCCACCTTAGGACACGAAGCTGCTAACTATGGCTACACCTTC TRBJ1-2 . TRBV28 .
CASRCRAFF TGCGCCAGCAGGTGTAGAGCTTTCTTT TRBJ1-1 . TRBV5-1 .
CSAPGRVLNTEAFF TGCAGTGCCCCCGGGCGGGTTCTTAACACTGAAGCTTTCTTT TRBJ1-1 . TRBV20-1 .
CASSSWDRNTEAFF TGTGCCAGCAGCTCCTGGGACAGAAACACTGAAGCTTTCTTT TRBJ1-1 . TRBV3-1 TRBD1
CSAIDLTGRPDGYTF TGCAGTGCTATTGATTTAACCGGGCGGCCGGATGGCTACACCTTC TRBJ1-2 . TRBV20-1 .
CASSQVTGYTF TGTGCCAGCAGCCAAGTTACCGGCTACACCTTC TRBJ1-2 . TRBV3-1 .
CASSRGSSDTQYF TGTGCCAGCAGCCGCGGGAGCTCAGATACGCAGTATTTT TRBJ2-3 . TRBV7-9 TRBD2
CASRIQETQYF TGTGCCAGCCGGATCCAAGAGACCCAGTACTTC TRBJ2-5 few TRBV6-5 .
CASSVQGKAYEQYF TGTGCCAGCAGTGTCCAGGGGAAAGCCTACGAGCAGTACTTC TRBJ2-7 . TRBV2 .
CASSRGIGRNTIYF TGTGCCAGCAGTCGAGGGATAGGGAGAAACACCATATATTTT TRBJ1-3 . TRBV6-5 .
CSALYPLASDIQYF TGCAGTGCTCTTTACCCTTTAGCTTCCGACATTCAGTACTTC TRBJ2-4 . TRBV20-1 .
CASSWAGTVRANYGYTF TGTGCCAGCAGCTGGGCAGGGACCGTCAGAGCTAACTATGGCTACACCTTC TRBJ1-2 . TRBV28 .
CASSQAPVGDTQYF TGCGCCAGCAGCCAAGCCCCGGTTGGTGATACGCAGTATTTT TRBJ2-3 . TRBV4-1 .
CASSPGDRPPIGYTF TGTGCCAGCAGTCCCGGAGACAGGCCCCCGATTGGCTACACCTTC TRBJ1-2 few TRBV12-3/TRBV12-4 .
CASSLRTLSGANVLTF TGTGCCAGCAGTTTGAGAACACTCTCTGGGGCCAACGTCCTGACTTTC TRBJ2-6 . TRBV28 .
CASSDRYNQPQHF TGTGCCAGCAGTGACAGGTACAATCAGCCCCAGCATTTT TRBJ1-5 few TRBV2 .
CASSPDAQGAKTQYF TGTGCCAGCTCACCAGACGCGCAGGGGGCTAAGACCCAGTACTTC TRBJ2-5 . TRBV18 TRBD1
CASSSELSSYNEQFF TGCGCCAGCAGCTCCGAGTTGAGCTCCTACAATGAGCAGTTCTTC TRBJ2-1 . TRBV5-1 .
CSARFPGLQPQHF TGCAGTGCTAGATTTCCAGGGTTACAGCCCCAGCATTTT TRBJ1-5 . TRBV20-1 .